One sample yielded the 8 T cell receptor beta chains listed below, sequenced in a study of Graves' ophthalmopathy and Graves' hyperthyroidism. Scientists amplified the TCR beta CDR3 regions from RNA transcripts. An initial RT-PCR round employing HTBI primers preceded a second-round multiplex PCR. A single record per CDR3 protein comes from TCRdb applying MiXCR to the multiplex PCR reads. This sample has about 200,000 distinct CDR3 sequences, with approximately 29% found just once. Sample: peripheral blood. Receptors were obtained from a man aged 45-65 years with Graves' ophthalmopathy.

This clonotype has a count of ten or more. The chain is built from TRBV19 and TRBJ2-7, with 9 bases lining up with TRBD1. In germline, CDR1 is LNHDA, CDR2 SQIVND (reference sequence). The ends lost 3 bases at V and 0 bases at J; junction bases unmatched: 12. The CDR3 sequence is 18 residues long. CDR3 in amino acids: CASSIHVPTGGSSYEQYF. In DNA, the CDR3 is TGTGCCAGTAGTATCCATGTTCCTACAGGGGGCAGCTCCTACGAGCAGTACTTC.

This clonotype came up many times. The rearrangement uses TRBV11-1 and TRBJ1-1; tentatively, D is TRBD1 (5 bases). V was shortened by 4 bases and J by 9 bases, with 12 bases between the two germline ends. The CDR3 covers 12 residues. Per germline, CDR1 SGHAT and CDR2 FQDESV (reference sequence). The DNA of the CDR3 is TGTGCCAGCAGCTGGGACGGCATTCAAGCTTTCTTT. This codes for CASSWDGIQAFF.

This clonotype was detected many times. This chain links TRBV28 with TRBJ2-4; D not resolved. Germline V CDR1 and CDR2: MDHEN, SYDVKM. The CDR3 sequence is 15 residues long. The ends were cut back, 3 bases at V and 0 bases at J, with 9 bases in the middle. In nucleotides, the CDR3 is TGTGCCAGCAGTTTCCGAAACATAGCCAAAAACATTCAGTACTTC. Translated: CASSFRNIAKNIQYF.

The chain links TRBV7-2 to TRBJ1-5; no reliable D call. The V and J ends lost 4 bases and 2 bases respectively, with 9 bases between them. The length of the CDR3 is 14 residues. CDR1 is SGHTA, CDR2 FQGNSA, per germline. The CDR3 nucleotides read TGTGCCAGCAGCTGGGTCCAGGGCAATCAGCCCCAGCATTTT. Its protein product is CASSWVQGNQPQHF.

DNA of the CDR3: TGTGCCAGCAGTTTAGAGGAAGGGAGGTACGAGCAGTACTTC. Encoded protein: CASSLEEGRYEQYF. The chain couples TRBV12-3 or TRBV12-4 to TRBJ2-7; possibly TRBD2 for D (6 bases). V shed 1 base and J shed 4 bases, with 11 bases lying between them. The CDR3 length is 14 residues.

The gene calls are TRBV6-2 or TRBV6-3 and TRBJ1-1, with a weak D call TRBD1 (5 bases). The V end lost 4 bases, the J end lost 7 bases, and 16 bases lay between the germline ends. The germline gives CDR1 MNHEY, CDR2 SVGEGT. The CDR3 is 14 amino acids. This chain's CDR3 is CASSSRVRQFEAFF. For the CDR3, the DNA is TGTGCCAGCAGTTCCAGGGTGCGGCAGTTTGAAGCTTTCTTT.

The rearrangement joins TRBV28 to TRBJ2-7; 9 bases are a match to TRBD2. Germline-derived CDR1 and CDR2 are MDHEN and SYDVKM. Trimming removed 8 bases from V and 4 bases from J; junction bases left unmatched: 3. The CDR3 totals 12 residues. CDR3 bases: TGTGCCAGCGAGCGGGGGGATTACGAGCAGTACTTC. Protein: CASERGDYEQYF.

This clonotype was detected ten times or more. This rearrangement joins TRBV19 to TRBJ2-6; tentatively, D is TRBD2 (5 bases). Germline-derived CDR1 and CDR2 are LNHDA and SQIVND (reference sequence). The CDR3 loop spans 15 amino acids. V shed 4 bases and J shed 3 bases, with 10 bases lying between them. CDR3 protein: CASSTRGSGANVLTF. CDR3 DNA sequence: TGTGCCAGTAGTACCCGAGGGAGTGGGGCCAACGTCCTGACTTTC.